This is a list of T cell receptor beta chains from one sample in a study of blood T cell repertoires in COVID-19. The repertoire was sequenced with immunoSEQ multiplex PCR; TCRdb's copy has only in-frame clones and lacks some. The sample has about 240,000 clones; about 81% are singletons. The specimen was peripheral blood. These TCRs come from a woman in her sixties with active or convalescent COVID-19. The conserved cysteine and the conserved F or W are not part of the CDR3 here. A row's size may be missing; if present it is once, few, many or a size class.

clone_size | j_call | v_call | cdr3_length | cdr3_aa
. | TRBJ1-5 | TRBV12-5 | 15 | ASGLVPGGSLDQPQH
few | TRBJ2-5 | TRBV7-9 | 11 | ASSLGHWETQY
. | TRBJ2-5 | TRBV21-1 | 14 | ASSKWLGGVKETQY
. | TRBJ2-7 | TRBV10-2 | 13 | ASSESSGQGYEQY
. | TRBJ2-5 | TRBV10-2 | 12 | ASSLSGLKETQY
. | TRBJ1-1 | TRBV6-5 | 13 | ASSYPGASGTGVF
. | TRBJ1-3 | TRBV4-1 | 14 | ASSSRQVYSGNTIY
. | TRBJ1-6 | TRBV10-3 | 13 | AISDSRQSNSPLH
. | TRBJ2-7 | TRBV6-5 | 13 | ASSTSGAFTYEQY
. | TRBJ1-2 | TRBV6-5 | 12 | ATLGGVRGGGYT
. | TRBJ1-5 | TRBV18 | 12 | ASSPTDRNQPQH
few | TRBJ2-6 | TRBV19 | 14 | ASSWGSGTGANVLT
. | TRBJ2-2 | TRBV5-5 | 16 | ASSLVLAGATNTGELF
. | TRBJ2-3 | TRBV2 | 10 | ASLSAGGTQY
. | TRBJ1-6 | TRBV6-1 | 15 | ASSEGPHRELGSPLH
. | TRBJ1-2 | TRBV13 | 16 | ASSLGRGQGMRNYGYT
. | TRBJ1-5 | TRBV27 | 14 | ASSLYSGDSNQPQH